This T cell receptor (beta chain) was sequenced for a study of T cell responses to AZD1222 COVID-19 vaccine. Study-wide points: Sampling captured repertoires only after the peak T cell response.

Generated by immunoSEQ multiplex PCR, the TCRdb table keeps only in-frame clones and is missing some. Among some 90,000 clones listed, 87% were seen once. This CDR3 is built from 14 residues. Per the germline V gene, CDR1 is SGHVS and CDR2 is FNYEAQ. V dropped 5 bases and J dropped 1 base, with 11 bases sitting between them. Comment on this clone: The antigen is not known.

This clonotype was obtained from an adult in good health. This specimen was peripheral blood, taken on day 0 of AZD1222 vaccination. The gene calls are TRBV7-6 and TRBJ1-1, with D perhaps TRBD1 (6 bases). The CDR3 region is CASSTRQENTEAFF. In nucleotides, the CDR3 is TGTGCCAGCAGCACCCGACAGGAGAACACTGAAGCTTTCTTT. Full variable domain (rest looked up from reference TRBV7-6 and TRBJ1-1): GAGVSQSPRYKVTKRGQDVALRCDPISGHVSLYWYRQALGQGPEFLTYFNYEAQQDKSGLPNDRFSAERPEGSISTLTIQRTEQRDSAMYRCASSTRQENTEAFFGQGTRLTVV.